The rows below give T cell receptor beta chains drawn from one sample of a study of blood T cell repertoires in COVID-19. The table came from immunoSEQ multiplex PCR; TCRdb's copy has only in-frame clones and leaves some out. In the table there are about 28,000 clones, under 90% of which are singletons. Source material: peripheral blood. These receptor sequences come from a man between 65 and 85 years old with active COVID-19. Both conserved end residues are part of each CDR3. Each record gives: D gene, J gene, V gene, CDR3 DNA, CDR3 protein. D genes are given only for firm matches.

TRBD2	TRBJ2-2	TRBV7-9	TGTGCCAGCAGCTCCGGGACTAGCGGATCCGGGGAGCTGTTTTTT	CASSSGTSGSGELFF
-	TRBJ1-1	TRBV19	TGTGCCACCGCGGGACCGACGAACACTGAAGCTTTCTTT	CATAGPTNTEAFF
TRBD1	TRBJ1-6	TRBV30	TGTGCCTGGAAAGGGCGGACAGGAGCCAATTCACCCCTCCACTTT	CAWKGRTGANSPLHF
TRBD1	TRBJ1-1	TRBV5-1	TGCGCCAGCAGCAACCCGACAGGGGGCGGAAACACTGAAGCTTTCTTT	CASSNPTGGGNTEAFF
-	TRBJ2-7	TRBV11-1	TGTGCCAGCAGCTTAGGCGGGAACGAGCAGTACTTC	CASSLGGNEQYF
TRBD1	TRBJ2-3	TRBV3-1/TRBV3-2	TGTGCCAGCAGCCAGGAATACAGGGGGCGGGCGAACACAGATACGCAGTATTTT	CASSQEYRGRANTDTQYF
-	TRBJ1-5	TRBV6-5	TGTGCCAGCAGTTACTCGGGCGCGGGTAAGCCCCAGCATTTT	CASSYSGAGKPQHF
-	TRBJ2-3	TRBV5-6	TGTGCCAGCAGTCTCTCAGAACGGGGTTGGGATACGCAGTATTTT	CASSLSERGWDTQYF
-	TRBJ1-1	TRBV6-6	TGTGCCAGCAGTTACTCGAGGGCTTACGCGGACACTGAAGCTTTCTTT	CASSYSRAYADTEAFF
-	TRBJ2-3	TRBV19	TGTGCCATGGGGGGAGAGATAGGCACAGATACGCAGTATTTT	CAMGGEIGTDTQYF